Listed here are 5 T cell receptor beta chains from one sample, sequenced in a study of regulatory T cells in long-lasting Graves disease. Arm-PCR with iRepertoire HTBI primers amplified the CDR3 regions for these TCR beta libraries. TCRdb re-called the multiplex PCR reads through MiXCR, storing one row per CDR3 protein. This table has some 500,000 distinct CDR3 sequences, 15% to 20% appearing once. The time point was: newly diagnosed GD, antithyroid drugs for less than 3 months. The TCR library was made from RNA extracted from PBMCs. This sample also appeared in a second study, on T cells in Graves' hyperthyroidism and ophthalmopathy.

The specimen was peripheral blood mononuclear cells (PBMCs), collected at new diagnosis, from a patient treated with antithyroid drugs. All receptors derive from a woman aged 35-60 years with Graves disease.

This clonotype was counted a few times. The V call is TRBV9, the J call TRBJ1-4; 7 bases align to TRBD1. Germline V gene sequence: CDR1 SGDLS, CDR2 YYNGEE. The CDR3 runs to 14 residues. The V and J ends lost 0 bases and 5 bases, in that order; junction bases with no gene match: 1. The CDR3 loop reads CASSVAQGNEKLFF. The CDR3 bases are TGTGCCAGCAGCGTAGCACAGGGGAATGAAAAACTGTTTTTT. Full variable domain (remainder filled in from reference TRBV9 and TRBJ1-4): DSGVTQTPKHLITATGQRVTLRCSPRSGDLSVYWYQQSLDQGLQFLIQYYNGEERAKGNILERFSAQQFPDLHSELNLSSLELGDSALYFCASSVAQGNEKLFFGSGTQLSVL.

The chain uses TRBV7-9 and TRBJ1-1; 8 bases are shared with TRBD1. Per germline, CDR1 SEHNR and CDR2 FQNEAQ (reference sequence). J gave up 2 bases and V 3 bases, and 2 bases lay outside the gene matches. The CDR3 loop spans 14 amino acids. In nucleotides, the CDR3 is TGTGCCAGCAGCTTGGGACAGGATAACACTGAAGCTTTCTTT. Its translation: CASSLGQDNTEAFF.

The chain's CDR3 is CASRGSGGAYEQYF. The CDR3 DNA reads as TGTGCCAGCAGGGGTAGCGGGGGGGCTTACGAGCAGTACTTC. V usage is TRBV6-1 and J usage is TRBJ2-7, with 11 positions matching TRBD2. The trim removed 6 bases at V and 4 bases at J, leaving 5 bases unmatched. Germline lookup yields CDR1 MNHNS and CDR2 SASEGT. The length of the CDR3 is 14 residues.

This clonotype was detected ten times or more. The DNA of the CDR3 is TGTGCCAGCAGTGGGCTACAGGGCACCTTCTCTGGAAACACCATATATTTT. Protein: CASSGLQGTFSGNTIYF. The chain is built from TRBV2 and TRBJ1-3, with D possibly matching TRBD1 (6 bases). V gave up 4 bases and J gave up 0 bases, with 16 bases separating them. CDR1 and CDR2 (germline): SNHLY, FYNNEI. CDR3 length equals 17 residues.

This clonotype was recorded at least ten times. J is TRBJ2-5 and V is TRBV3-1; D is uncertain. V was trimmed by 0 bases and J by 0 bases, leaving 11 bases between them. The CDR3 totals 16 residues. The germline V gene has CDR1 LGHDT and CDR2 YNNKEL (reference sequence). The CDR3 protein is CASSQDGRAYQETQYF. As DNA, the CDR3 is TGTGCCAGCAGCCAAGATGGACGCGCGTACCAAGAGACCCAGTACTTC.